The 30 T cell receptor beta chains presented below share a single source sample, sequenced in a study of identical twins. MiXCR, run by TCRdb on the 5' RACE reads, gives a single entry per CDR3 protein. The sample shows approximately 350,000 distinct CDR3 sequences, more than 9% of them seen only once. These data also formed part of another study, on yellow fever vaccine responses in identical twins.

Sequencing input: CD8+ T cells sorted from blood. These receptors all stem from a woman under 30 in good health.

This chain connects TRBV28 to TRBJ1-2; D unclear. The CDR3 is 13 amino acids. The V gene lost 2 bases and the J gene lost 3 bases, with 7 bases spanning the gap. CDR1 and CDR2 from the germline V gene are MDHEN and SYDVKM. CDR3: CASSLKGDYGYTF. The DNA for the CDR3 is TGTGCCAGCAGTTTAAAAGGAGACTATGGCTACACCTTC.

This clonotype was found a few times. The V call is TRBV11-2, the J call TRBJ2-7; 13 bases agree with TRBD2. V shed 1 base, J shed 3 bases, and the junction held 9 bases outside the gene matches. The CDR3 extends over 18 amino acids. CDR1 and CDR2 from the germline V gene are SGHAT and FQNNGV. The CDR3 is CASSLVPWTSGSSYEQYF. DNA of the CDR3: TGTGCCAGCAGCTTAGTTCCGTGGACTAGCGGGAGTAGCTACGAGCAGTACTTC.

At least ten counts were recorded for this clonotype. This chain links TRBV10-3 with TRBJ2-3, with unresolved D. Per the germline V gene, CDR1 is ENHRY and CDR2 is SYGVKD. CDR3 length: 14 amino acids. V dropped 3 bases and J dropped 0 bases, with 7 bases sitting between them. The CDR3 here is CAISDQESTDTQYF. CDR3 nucleotides: TGTGCCATCAGTGACCAGGAGAGCACAGATACGCAGTATTTT.

V and J are TRBV6-1 and TRBJ2-5, with D maybe TRBD1 (5 bases). Trimming removed 1 base from V and 3 bases from J, with 15 bases in between. CDR3 length equals 16 residues. The germline V gene encodes CDR1 MNHNS and CDR2 SASEGT. The CDR3 reads CASSEDDGQVEETQYF. CDR3 sequence (DNA): TGTGCCAGCAGTGAAGATGATGGACAAGTGGAAGAGACCCAGTACTTC.

This clonotype was counted between two and nine times. V and J are TRBV2 and TRBJ2-5; 8 bases fit TRBD2. CDR1 SNHLY and CDR2 FYNNEI come from the germline V gene. This CDR3 is 16 amino acids long. Germline trimming cut 2 bases from V and 2 bases from J; bases unmatched to any gene: 7. The CDR3, as DNA: TGTGCCAGCAGTGAATCGGGACTAGGGGTTCAAGAGACCCAGTACTTC. Translation gives CASSESGLGVQETQYF.

This chain joins TRBV28 and TRBJ2-1; TRBD1 matches at 10 bases. Germline V lookup: CDR1 MDHEN, CDR2 SYDVKM. This CDR3 is 18 amino acids long. Trimming took 7 bases from V and 0 from J; bases not matched to a gene: 12. The CDR3 reads CASTPTGGYESSYNEQFF. CDR3 sequence (DNA): TGTGCCAGCACCCCGACAGGGGGCTATGAGAGCTCCTACAATGAGCAGTTCTTC.

This clonotype appeared a few times. The V gene is TRBV7-2, the J gene TRBJ2-7; 10 bases match TRBD2. Germline V gene sequence: CDR1 SGHTA, CDR2 FQGNSA. The CDR3 has 16 amino acids. Losses at the gene ends were 4 bases for V and 2 bases for J; bases not matched to a gene: 8. The CDR3 DNA follows: TGTGCCAGCAGCTCCTTAGCGGGAGGCACCACCTACGAGCAGTACTTC. The encoded protein is CASSSLAGGTTYEQYF.

This clonotype appeared a few times. V is TRBV5-1 and J is TRBJ1-1; possible D gene TRBD1, 5 bases. The CDR3 totals 15 residues. The germline V and J ends were trimmed by 2 bases and 0 bases, with 11 bases remaining between them. In germline, CDR1 is SGHRS, CDR2 YFSETQ. This CDR3 is CASSLLPGMNTEAFF. The CDR3 DNA sequence: TGCGCCAGCAGCTTACTCCCAGGGATGAACACTGAAGCTTTCTTT.

At least ten counts were recorded for this clonotype. This chain connects TRBV5-6 to TRBJ1-1; D perhaps matches TRBD1 (6 bases). From germline, CDR1 is SGHDT and CDR2 YYEEEE. V lost 4 bases, J lost 5 bases, and 12 bases lay in between. The CDR3 runs 13 residues. CDR3 sequence (DNA): TGTGCCAGCAGCACCGGGGGCGTTACTGAAGCTTTCTTT. It is translated as CASSTGGVTEAFF.

This clonotype was recorded a few times. V gene TRBV19 combines with J gene TRBJ1-1; a weak D match, TRBD1 (6 bases). The CDR3 has 12 amino acids. CDR1 is LNHDA, CDR2 SQIVND, per germline (reference sequence). V lost 7 bases and J lost 3, with 9 bases in between. CDR3 DNA: TGTGCCAGTATGGACAGATACACTGAAGCTTTCTTT. Translated, it gives CASMDRYTEAFF.

This chain uses TRBV19 with TRBJ1-1; D is unclear. The CDR3 totals 15 residues. Germline CDR1 is LNHDA and CDR2 is SQIVND (reference sequence). V lost 1 base, J lost 0 bases, and 9 bases lay in between. CDR3 bases: TGTGCCAGTAGTATAGCCCCGCTCATGAACACTGAAGCTTTCTTT. Encoded protein: CASSIAPLMNTEAFF.

This clonotype was seen a few times. V gene TRBV12-5 combines with J gene TRBJ1-1; D unclear. V was pared by 2 bases and J by 2 bases, with 12 bases between. CDR3 size: 15 residues. Germline V lookup: CDR1 LGHNT, CDR2 FRNRAP. The CDR3 DNA sequence: TGTGCTAGTGGTTTGTCCCTGGACGGCAACACTGAAGCTTTCTTT. Translating gives CASGLSLDGNTEAFF.

Points on this clonotype: One end of the junction varies from germline; a read error may be responsible. The chain uses TRBV6-4 and TRBJ2-3, with D perhaps matching TRBD2 (5 bases). Germline assignment: CDR1 MRHNA and CDR2 SNTAGT. The CDR3 consists of 15 residues. For the CDR3, the DNA is TGCGCCAGCAGTGAGGCCAGCGGCAGCACAGATACGCAGTATTTT. It translates to CASSEASGSTDTQYF.

This clonotype showed up just a few times. The chain joins TRBV2 to TRBJ2-7, with 12 bases matching TRBD2. V shed 6 bases and J 5 bases; nucleotides not matched to a gene: 11. Germline V gene lookup returns CDR1 SNHLY and CDR2 FYNNEI. There are 16 residues in the CDR3. Written as DNA, the CDR3 is TGTGCCAGCAGCAGATTCCTAGCGGGAGGGCCCCACGAGCAGTACTTC. Encoded protein: CASSRFLAGGPHEQYF.

This clonotype was seen only a few times. This rearrangement joins TRBV4-1 to TRBJ2-3, with D perhaps matching TRBD2 (5 bases). The V end lost 0 bases, the J end lost 0 bases, and 10 bases lay between the germline ends. CDR1 and CDR2 from the germline V gene are MGHRA and YSYEKL. The CDR3 is 16 residues long. CDR3 bases: TGCGCCAGCAGCCAAGATGGGAGCCCCAGCACAGATACGCAGTATTTT. This sequence encodes CASSQDGSPSTDTQYF.

In this sample, this clonotype turned up a few times. This chain connects TRBV27 to TRBJ1-2, with a tentative D call TRBD1 (6 bases). This CDR3 comprises 15 residues. Germline V gene data show CDR1 as MNHEY and CDR2 as SMNVEV (reference sequence). V was pared by 3 bases and J by 0 bases, with 11 bases between. The CDR3 spells CASSFGQNSNYGYTF. The CDR3 bases are TGTGCCAGCAGTTTCGGACAGAATTCTAACTATGGCTACACCTTC.

V and J are TRBV2 and TRBJ2-1; D unclear. Trimming cost V 2 bases and J 7 bases, with 9 bases left between them. Germline lookup yields CDR1 SNHLY and CDR2 FYNNEI. This CDR3 region has 13 residues. CDR3 sequence reads: CASSELARNEQFF. The CDR3 DNA sequence: TGTGCCAGCAGTGAACTTGCGAGGAATGAGCAGTTCTTC.

To note about this clonotype: A read error may produce the germline difference seen at one junction end. V is TRBV3-1 and J is TRBJ2-1; TRBD2 is a possible D gene (6 bases). Germline CDR1 LGHDT, CDR2 YNNKEL (reference sequence). The CDR3 runs 15 residues. CDR3 region: CACSYTGVSYNEQFF. DNA of the CDR3: TGTGCCTGCAGTTACACGGGGGTCTCCTACAATGAGCAGTTCTTC.

This clonotype was seen a few times. The chain has TRBV4-1 and TRBJ1-5; D gene unclear. The CDR3 is 13 amino acids. CDR1 MGHRA and CDR2 YSYEKL come from the germline V gene. Trimming stripped 2 bases from V and 4 bases from J, with 6 bases between. CDR3 protein: CASSQLVNQPQHF. In DNA form, the CDR3 reads TGCGCCAGCAGCCAACTTGTTAATCAGCCCCAGCATTTT.

The chain combines TRBV19 with TRBJ1-5, with TRBD1 as a possible D gene (5 bases). Germline lookup yields CDR1 LNHDA and CDR2 SQIVND (reference sequence). The CDR3 contains 14 residues. V dropped 3 bases and J dropped 2 bases, with 8 bases sitting between them. The CDR3 DNA reads as TGTGCCAGTAGTATTTCGGGGGGCAATCAGCCCCAGCATTTT. Its translation: CASSISGGNQPQHF.

The chain employs TRBV20-1 and TRBJ2-5, with 9 nucleotides matching TRBD1. Germline V gene lookup returns CDR1 DFQATT and CDR2 SNEGSKA (reference sequence). The V and J ends lost 5 bases and 3 bases, in that order; junction bases with no gene match: 10. The CDR3 covers 15 residues. The CDR3 DNA reads TGCAGTGCTCCTAAACACACAGGGGGCGAAGAGACCCAGTACTTC. It encodes CSAPKHTGGEETQYF.

The chain is built from TRBV27 and TRBJ2-7; 10 positions match TRBD1. This CDR3 spans 13 amino acids. CDR1 is MNHEY and CDR2 is SMNVEV in the germline V gene (reference sequence). Losses at the gene ends were 5 bases for V and 6 bases for J; bases not matched to a gene: 4. The CDR3 region has the DNA TGTGCCAGCAGTCGAGGGACAGGGGTCGAGCAGTACTTC. It is translated as CASSRGTGVEQYF.

This clonotype came up a few times. This chain links TRBV5-1 with TRBJ2-5, with D unresolved. From germline, CDR1 is SGHRS and CDR2 YFSETQ. The CDR3 is made up of 15 amino acids. V lost 1 base to trimming and J lost 5 bases, with 15 bases between them. This CDR3 reads CASSLLSSFGETQYF. CDR3 in DNA: TGCGCCAGCAGCTTGCTTTCGAGCTTTGGGGAGACCCAGTACTTC.

The J gene is TRBJ1-2, the V gene TRBV4-1, with D possibly matching TRBD1 (6 bases). Per germline, CDR1 MGHRA and CDR2 YSYEKL. V lost 1 base and J lost 3, with 12 bases in between. The CDR3 is 15 amino acids. CDR3 region: CASSQGPTGDYGYTF. CDR3 DNA sequence: TGCGCCAGCAGCCAAGGACCGACAGGCGACTATGGCTACACCTTC.

This clonotype was counted a few times. In DNA, the CDR3 is TGTGCCAGCAGTGACATGACTATATACAATGAGCAGTTCTTC. Translating it yields CASSDMTIYNEQFF. The chain uses TRBV2 and TRBJ2-1; D is possibly TRBD2 (5 bases). Trimming left V 3 bases short and J 4 bases short, with 10 bases between. Germline loops: CDR1 SNHLY, CDR2 FYNNEI. The CDR3 totals 14 residues.

The table lists this clonotype with a few counts. At one end, the junction sequence differs from germline, possibly due to a read error. The rearrangement uses TRBV7-2 and TRBJ2-3; tentative D call: TRBD1 (6 bases). Germline CDR1 reads SGHTA; CDR2 reads FQGNSA. This CDR3 is built from 16 residues. The CDR3 sequence: CSSSPVWGPGTDTQYF. The CDR3 bases are TGTTCCAGCAGCCCCGTGTGGGGGCCGGGCACAGATACGCAGTATTTT.

This clonotype was detected only a few times. The V gene is TRBV2, the J gene TRBJ1-1; 7 bases line up with TRBD1. V lost 5 bases and J lost 5; bases outside the gene matches: 8. The CDR3 length is 14 residues. The V gene's germline CDR1 is SNHLY and CDR2 FYNNEI. The CDR3 protein is CASSPGTVLTEAFF. The CDR3, as DNA: TGTGCCAGCAGTCCCGGGACAGTGTTAACTGAAGCTTTCTTT.

This clonotype was seen many times. The J gene is TRBJ2-5, the V gene TRBV28, with D possibly being TRBD1 or TRBD2 (5 bases each). The CDR3 runs to 14 residues. Between the trimmed V and J ends, which lost 5 bases and 7 bases, there was a span of 17 bases. Germline CDR1 MDHEN, CDR2 SYDVKM. The CDR3 DNA is TGTGCCAGCAGTAACGCCGGGACCGAAGGGACCCAGTACTTC. Translation gives CASSNAGTEGTQYF. The full variable domain, in which reference TRBV28 and TRBJ2-5 provide the parts outside the CDR3, is DVKVTQSSRYLVKRTGEKVFLECVQDMDHENMFWYRQDPGLGLRLIYFSYDVKMKEKGDIPEGYSVSREKKERFSLILESASTNQTSMYLCASSNAGTEGTQYFGPGTRLLVL.

The rearrangement uses TRBV11-2 and TRBJ2-7, with D possibly being TRBD2 (5 bases). V lost 5 bases, J lost 4 bases, and 18 bases lay in between. The germline gives CDR1 SGHAT, CDR2 FQNNGV. This CDR3 is 15 amino acids long. The CDR3 nucleotides read TGTGCCAGCAGCCGGGTGGGAGTACATAAGTACGAGCAGTACTTC. This translates into CASSRVGVHKYEQYF.

This clonotype has ten or more counts. The V call is TRBV7-9, the J call TRBJ1-1, with D maybe TRBD1 (6 bases). The CDR3 has 14 amino acids. CDR1 is SEHNR and CDR2 is FQNEAQ in the germline V gene (reference sequence). Trimming stripped 4 bases from V and 4 bases from J, with 13 bases between. The CDR3 protein is CASSSSGAGTEAFF. In DNA, the CDR3 is TGTGCCAGCAGCTCGTCAGGGGCGGGCACTGAAGCTTTCTTT.